This passage covers 8 T cell receptor beta chains from one sample sequenced in a study of Graves' ophthalmopathy and Graves' hyperthyroidism (dated by TCRdb to 2017 to 2018). The reads were generated on an Illumina HiSeq 2000. For repertoire sequencing, TCR beta CDR3 regions were amplified from RNA transcripts. HTBI primers and the Qiagen OneStep RT-PCR kit were used in a first-round RT-PCR, which was followed by a second-round multiplex PCR, size selection and purification. TCRdb trimmed the raw reads at Q25, called clones with MiXCR and kept productive beta chains. Rows merge per CDR3 protein into single entries with the most common DNA and genes. This sample has around 520,000 distinct CDR3 sequences in its table, and under 40% of those were observed once. The top ten hold roughly 4% of the sample. The material sequenced was peripheral blood or thyroid tissue (not recorded which). The source of these receptors is an adult man with Graves' hyperthyroidism.

This clonotype has ten or more counts. The genes are TRBV12-3 or TRBV12-4 and TRBJ2-7; maybe TRBD2 (5 bases). The CDR3 covers 13 residues. Trimming removed 4 bases at V and 3 bases at J, with 10 bases between. CDR3 region: CASSSWELYEQYF. The CDR3, as DNA: TGTGCCAGCAGTTCCTGGGAGCTCTACGAGCAGTACTTC.

The chain links TRBV19 to TRBJ1-2; D is unclear. Germline CDR1 reads LNHDA; CDR2 reads SQIVND (reference sequence). This CDR3 is 15 amino acids long. Trimming took off 1 base at V and 6 bases at J, with 15 bases between the two ends. The CDR3 coding sequence is TGTGCCAGTAGTATAGGGAGTGCGGGGTACGATGGCTACACCTTC. Its translation: CASSIGSAGYDGYTF.

In its sample, this clonotype was seen a few times. The chain joins TRBV12-3 or TRBV12-4 to TRBJ2-7; 12 positions match TRBD1. The CDR3 totals 17 residues. J gave up 3 bases and V 2 bases, and 8 bases lay outside the gene matches. CDR3 region: CASSLLGGTGGVYEQYF. The CDR3 region has the DNA TGTGCCAGCAGTTTATTGGGTGGGACAGGGGGCGTCTACGAGCAGTACTTC.

Notes on this clonotype: A much larger clonotype is one base distant, so this may be a read error. V usage is TRBV12-3 or TRBV12-4 and J usage is TRBJ1-1, with 7 bases lining up with TRBD1. The CDR3 sequence is 13 residues long. CDR3 amino acids: CASSLRQGSEVFF. The CDR3 coding sequence is TGTGCCAGCAGCCTCAGACAGGGTTCTGAAGTTTTCTTT.

The chain uses TRBV7-3 and TRBJ1-1; 8 nucleotides line up with TRBD1. The trim removed 2 bases at V and 2 bases at J, leaving 10 bases unmatched. The CDR3 loop spans 17 amino acids. Germline CDR1 reads SGHTA; CDR2 reads FQGTGA. CDR3 DNA sequence: TGTGCCAGCAGCTTATCCAAAGGGACAGGAGCAAACACTGAAGCTTTCTTT. Translation gives CASSLSKGTGANTEAFF.

The genes are TRBV9 and TRBJ2-3, with 8 bases fitting TRBD2. In germline, CDR1 is SGDLS, CDR2 YYNGEE. This CDR3 is 16 amino acids long. V was clipped by 0 bases and J by 3 bases; unmatched bases: 6. The CDR3 DNA is TGTGCCAGCAGCGTAGCTGGAGCGGGGGAGACAGATACGCAGTATTTT. Its protein is CASSVAGAGETDTQYF.

This chain uses TRBV12-3 or TRBV12-4 with TRBJ1-5, with D maybe TRBD1 (6 bases). The CDR3 length is 16 residues. Trimming stripped 4 bases from V and 2 bases from J, with 15 bases between. CDR3 amino acids: CASSSNRELGNQPQHF. CDR3 nucleotide sequence: TGTGCCAGCAGTTCCAACAGGGAACTAGGCAATCAGCCCCAGCATTTT.

This clonotype was found many times. This rearrangement joins TRBV7-2 to TRBJ2-7; the match to TRBD1 covers 7 bases. The trim removed 5 bases at V and 3 bases at J, leaving 10 bases unmatched. The CDR3 sequence is 15 residues long. Germline loops: CDR1 SGHTA, CDR2 FQGNSA. CDR3 sequence: CASSPRTGQSYEQYF. The CDR3 nucleotides read TGTGCCAGCAGCCCCCGTACGGGACAGAGCTACGAGCAGTACTTC.